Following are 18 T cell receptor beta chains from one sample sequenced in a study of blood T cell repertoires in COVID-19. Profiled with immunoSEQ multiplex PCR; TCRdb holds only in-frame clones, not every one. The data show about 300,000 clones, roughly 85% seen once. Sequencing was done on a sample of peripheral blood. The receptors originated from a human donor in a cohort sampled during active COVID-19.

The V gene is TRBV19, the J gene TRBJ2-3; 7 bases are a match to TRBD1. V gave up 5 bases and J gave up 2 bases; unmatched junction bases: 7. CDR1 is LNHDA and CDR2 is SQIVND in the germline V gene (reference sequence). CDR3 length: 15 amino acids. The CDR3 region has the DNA TGTGCCAGTAGTGCCCAGACAGGGATCACAGATACGCAGTATTTT. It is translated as CASSAQTGITDTQYF.

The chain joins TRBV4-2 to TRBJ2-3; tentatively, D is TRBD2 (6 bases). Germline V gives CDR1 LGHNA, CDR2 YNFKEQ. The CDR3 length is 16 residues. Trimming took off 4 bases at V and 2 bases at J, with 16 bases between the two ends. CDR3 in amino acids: CASSPSLADSTDTQYF. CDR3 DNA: TGTGCCAGCAGCCCCTCACTAGCAGATTCCACAGATACGCAGTATTTT.

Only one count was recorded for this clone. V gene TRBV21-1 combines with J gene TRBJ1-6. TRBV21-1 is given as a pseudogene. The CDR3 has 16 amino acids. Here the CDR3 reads CASSKKGGILGAPLHF. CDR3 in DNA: TGTGCCAGCAGCAAAAAAGGCGGGATCCTGGGCGCACCCCTCCACTTT.

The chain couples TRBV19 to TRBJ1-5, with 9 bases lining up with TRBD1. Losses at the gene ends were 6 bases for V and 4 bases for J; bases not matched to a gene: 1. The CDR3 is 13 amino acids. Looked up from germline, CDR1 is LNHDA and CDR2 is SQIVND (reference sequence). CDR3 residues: CASRGQGNQPQHF. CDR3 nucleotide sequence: TGTGCCAGTAGAGGACAGGGGAATCAGCCCCAGCATTTT.

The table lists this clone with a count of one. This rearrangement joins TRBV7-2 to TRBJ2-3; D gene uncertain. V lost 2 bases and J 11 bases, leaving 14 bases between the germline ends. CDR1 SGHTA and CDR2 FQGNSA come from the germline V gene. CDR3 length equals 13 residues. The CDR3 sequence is CASSLSSVGQQYF. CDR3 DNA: TGTGCCAGCAGCTTAAGTTCAGTGGGCCAGCAGTATTTT. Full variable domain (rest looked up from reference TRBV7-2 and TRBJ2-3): GAGVSQSPSNKVTEKGKDVELRCDPISGHTALYWYRQSLGQGLEFLIYFQGNSAPDKSGLPSDRFSAERTGGSVSTLTIQRTQQEDSAVYLCASSLSSVGQQYFGPGTRLTVL.

CDR3: CASSFSGGELFF. CDR3 nucleotide sequence: TGTGCCAGCAGTTTCTCAGGCGGGGAGCTGTTTTTT. The V and J genes are TRBV12-3 or TRBV12-4 and TRBJ2-2, with D unclear. The CDR3 covers 12 residues. V was shortened by 3 bases and J by 7 bases, with 6 bases between the two germline ends.

CDR3 nucleotides: TGTGCCAGTAGTACCCAAGGAAGGGGGTCCTACGAGCAGTACTTC. Protein: CASSTQGRGSYEQYF. V is TRBV19 and J is TRBJ2-7; TRBD1 is a possible D gene (6 bases). This CDR3 is built from 15 residues. Between the trimmed V and J ends, which lost 4 bases and 1 base, there was a span of 14 bases. Looked up from germline, CDR1 is LNHDA and CDR2 is SQIVND (reference sequence).

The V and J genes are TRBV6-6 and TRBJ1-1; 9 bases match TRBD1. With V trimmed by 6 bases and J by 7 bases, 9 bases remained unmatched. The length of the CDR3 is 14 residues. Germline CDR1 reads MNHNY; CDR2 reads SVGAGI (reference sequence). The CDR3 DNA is TGTGCCAGCAGACTCCAACAGGGGGCGTTTGAAGCTTTCTTT. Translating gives CASRLQQGAFEAFF.

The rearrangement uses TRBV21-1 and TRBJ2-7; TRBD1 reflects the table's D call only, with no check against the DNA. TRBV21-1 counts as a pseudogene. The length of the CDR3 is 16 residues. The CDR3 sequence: CASSKDGTGGPYEQYF. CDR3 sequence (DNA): TGTGCCAGCAGCAAAGATGGGACAGGAGGCCCCTACGAGCAGTACTTC.

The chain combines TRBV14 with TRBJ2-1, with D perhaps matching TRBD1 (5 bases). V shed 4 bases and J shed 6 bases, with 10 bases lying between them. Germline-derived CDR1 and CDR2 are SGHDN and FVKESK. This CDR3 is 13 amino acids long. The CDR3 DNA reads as TGTGCCAGCAGCCGACAGTCTATCAATGAGCAGTTCTTC. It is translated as CASSRQSINEQFF.

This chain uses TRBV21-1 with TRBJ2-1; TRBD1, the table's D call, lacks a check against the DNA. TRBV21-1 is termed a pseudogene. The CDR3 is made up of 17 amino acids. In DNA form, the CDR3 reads TGTGCCAGCAGCAAAGGTAAGGCAGGGGCAGGGGCTAATGAGCAGTTCTTC. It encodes CASSKGKAGAGANEQFF.

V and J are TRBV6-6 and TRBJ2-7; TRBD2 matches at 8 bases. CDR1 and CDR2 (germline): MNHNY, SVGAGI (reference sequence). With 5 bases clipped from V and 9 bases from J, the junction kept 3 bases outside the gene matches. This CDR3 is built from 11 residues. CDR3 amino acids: CASSSGSGQYF. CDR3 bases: TGTGCCAGCAGTAGCGGGAGTGGGCAGTACTTC.

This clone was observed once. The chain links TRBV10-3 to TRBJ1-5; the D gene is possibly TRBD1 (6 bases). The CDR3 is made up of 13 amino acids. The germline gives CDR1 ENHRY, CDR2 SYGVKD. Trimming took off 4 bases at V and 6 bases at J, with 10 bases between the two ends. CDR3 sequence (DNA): TGTGCCATCAGTGTACAAGGGGGTCAGCCCCAGCATTTT. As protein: CAISVQGGQPQHF.

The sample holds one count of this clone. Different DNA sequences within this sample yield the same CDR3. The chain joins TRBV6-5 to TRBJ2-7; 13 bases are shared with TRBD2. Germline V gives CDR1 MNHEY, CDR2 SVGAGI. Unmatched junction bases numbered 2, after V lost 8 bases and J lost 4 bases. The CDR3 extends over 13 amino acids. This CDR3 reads CASRTSGSYEQYF. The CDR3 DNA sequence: TGTGCCAGCCGGACTAGCGGGAGTTACGAGCAGTACTTC.

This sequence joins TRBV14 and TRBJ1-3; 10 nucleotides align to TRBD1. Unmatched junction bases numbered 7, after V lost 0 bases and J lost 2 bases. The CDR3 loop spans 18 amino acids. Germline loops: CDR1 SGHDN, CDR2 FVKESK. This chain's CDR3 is CASSQEFLGTGAGNTIYF. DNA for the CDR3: TGTGCCAGCAGCCAAGAATTCCTTGGGACAGGGGCTGGAAACACCATATATTTT.

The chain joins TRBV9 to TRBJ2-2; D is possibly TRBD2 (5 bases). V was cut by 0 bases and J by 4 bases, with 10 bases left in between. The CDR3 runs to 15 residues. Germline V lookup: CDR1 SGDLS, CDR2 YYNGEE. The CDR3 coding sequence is TGTGCCAGCAGCGTAGACGGGATAAGCACCGGGGAGCTGTTTTTT. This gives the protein CASSVDGISTGELFF.

The CDR3 DNA follows: TGTGCCAGCAGCTTAGGGACCGGGACAGGAGTTTCCGAGCAGTACTTC. Amino acids: CASSLGTGTGVSEQYF. The genes are TRBV28 and TRBJ2-7; the match to TRBD1 covers 8 bases. This CDR3 has 16 residues. After removal of 6 bases from V and 6 bases from J, the junction contained 16 bases not matched to a gene. The germline V gene encodes CDR1 MDHEN and CDR2 SYDVKM.

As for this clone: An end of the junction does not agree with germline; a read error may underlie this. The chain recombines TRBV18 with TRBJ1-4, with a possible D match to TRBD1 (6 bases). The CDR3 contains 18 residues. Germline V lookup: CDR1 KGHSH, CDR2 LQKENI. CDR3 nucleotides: TGTGCCAGCTCATCACCGAAGGTACAGGGAGCAACTAATGAAAAACTGTTTTTT. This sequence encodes CASSSPKVQGATNEKLFF.